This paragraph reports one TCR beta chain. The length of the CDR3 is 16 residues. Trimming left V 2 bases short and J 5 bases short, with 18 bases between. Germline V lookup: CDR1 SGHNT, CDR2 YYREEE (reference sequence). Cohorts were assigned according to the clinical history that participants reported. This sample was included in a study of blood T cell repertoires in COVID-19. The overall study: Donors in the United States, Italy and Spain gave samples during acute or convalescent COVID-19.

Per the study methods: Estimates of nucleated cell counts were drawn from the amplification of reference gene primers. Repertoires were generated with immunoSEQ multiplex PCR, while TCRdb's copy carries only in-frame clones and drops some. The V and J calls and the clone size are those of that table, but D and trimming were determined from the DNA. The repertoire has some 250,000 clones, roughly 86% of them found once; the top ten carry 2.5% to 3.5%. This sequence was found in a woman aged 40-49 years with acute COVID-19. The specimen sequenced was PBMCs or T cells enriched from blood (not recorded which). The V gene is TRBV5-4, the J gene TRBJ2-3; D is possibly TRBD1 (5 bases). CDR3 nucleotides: TGTGCCAGCAGCTTCCCGCGCCAGGGCACCCAAGATACGCAGTATTTT. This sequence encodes CASSFPRQGTQDTQYF.